This passage covers 10 T cell receptor beta chains from one sample sequenced in a study of graft-versus-host responses after intestinal transplantation. Their antigens remain unidentified. Method: immunoSEQ multiplex PCR; TCRdb's copy keeps in-frame clones and lacks some. Of approximately 76,000 clones listed, around 82% are singletons. The input for sequencing was unstimulated CD4+ T cells sorted from spleen or lymph node cells, taken before transplant. These TCRs come from a human donor who was the organ donor for an intestinal transplant.

This clone is a singleton in its sample. The genes are TRBV7-8 and TRBJ1-3; 7 bases line up with TRBD1. Per germline, CDR1 SGHVS and CDR2 FQNEAQ. V was clipped by 3 bases and J by 4 bases; unmatched bases: 6. The CDR3 runs 15 residues. The DNA of the CDR3 is TGTGCCAGCAGCTTTGGACAGGCTAAGGGAAACACCATATATTTT. It translates to CASSFGQAKGNTIYF.

The chain is built from TRBV19 and TRBJ1-6; 7 bases match TRBD1. Trimming took 7 bases from V and 2 from J; bases not matched to a gene: 11. Germline V gives CDR1 LNHDA, CDR2 SQIVND (reference sequence). The length of the CDR3 is 17 residues. CDR3 sequence (DNA): TGTGCCAGTAAGAAGACAGGGTCGTTTCCCTATAATTCACCCCTCCACTTT. Its translation is CASKKTGSFPYNSPLHF.

The V gene is TRBV5-1, the J gene TRBJ1-2, with 8 bases aligning to TRBD1. Germline loops: CDR1 SGHRS, CDR2 YFSETQ. The CDR3 extends over 15 amino acids. The J segment lost 3 bases and the V segment lost 5 bases, leaving 9 bases of the junction unmatched. The chain's CDR3 is CASRAPGTGDYGYTF. CDR3 nucleotide sequence: TGCGCCAGCAGAGCTCCCGGGACAGGCGACTATGGCTACACCTTC.

CDR3 nucleotides: TGTGCCAGCAGCAAAGTGGAGGGACAGGGGTGGACCGGGGAGCTGTTTTTT. Translated, it gives CASSKVEGQGWTGELFF. The chain joins TRBV21-1 to TRBJ2-2; TRBD1, the table's D call, was not compared with the DNA. TRBV21-1 represents a pseudogene. CDR3 size: 17 residues.

The V call is TRBV7-6, the J call TRBJ1-3, with D uncertain. Trimming cost V 5 bases and J 1 base, with 12 bases left between them. This CDR3 contains 15 residues. The germline gives CDR1 SGHVS, CDR2 FNYEAQ. In DNA, the CDR3 is TGTGCCAGCAGCCCCACGGGTCCGTCTGGAAACACCATATATTTT. This encodes CASSPTGPSGNTIYF.

The J gene is TRBJ1-2, the V gene TRBV7-9; 7 bases are a match to TRBD1. The CDR3 runs to 13 residues. Germline V gene lookup returns CDR1 SEHNR and CDR2 FQNEAQ (reference sequence). The ends lost 4 bases at V and 6 bases at J; junction bases unmatched: 5. CDR3: CASSWRQGHGYTF. The CDR3 DNA sequence: TGTGCCAGCAGCTGGAGACAGGGCCATGGCTACACCTTC.

The sample holds one count of this clone. One junction end disagrees with the germline gene, perhaps due to a read error. Other DNA sequences in the same sample also yield this CDR3. The chain links TRBV9 to TRBJ1-5, with 7 bases that match TRBD1. This CDR3 contains 15 residues. Per germline, CDR1 SGDLS and CDR2 YYNGEE. CDR3 bases: TGTGCCAGCAGCGTAGGACAGGGAAGCAACCAGCCCCAGCATTTT. Translated: CASSVGQGSNQPQHF.

The rearrangement uses TRBV19 and TRBJ1-3, with D unclear. Trimming left V 9 bases short and J 0 bases short, with 15 bases between. This CDR3 spans 15 amino acids. The germline CDR1 and CDR2 sequences are LNHDA and SQIVND (reference sequence). CDR3 DNA sequence: TGTGCCAGCCAATACCCAGGAGGCTCTGGAAACACCATATATTTT. This codes for CASQYPGGSGNTIYF. The full variable domain, with the rest looked up from reference TRBV19 and TRBJ1-3, is DGGITQSPKYLFRKEGQNVTLSCEQNLNHDAMYWYRQDPGQGLRLIYYSQIVNDFQKGDIAEGYSVSREKKESFPLTVTSAQKNPTAFYLCASQYPGGSGNTIYFGEGSWLTVV.

V and J are TRBV19 and TRBJ2-1; 7 bases map to TRBD2. Germline values: CDR1 LNHDA, CDR2 SQIVND (reference sequence). The CDR3 totals 13 residues. The junction had 7 bases not matched to a gene; V was cut back by 4 bases and J by 10 bases. CDR3 sequence reads: CASSRDYPSEQFF. DNA for the CDR3: TGTGCCAGTAGTAGGGACTACCCATCCGAGCAGTTCTTC.

The chain links TRBV6-5 to TRBJ1-2, with a weak D call TRBD1 (6 bases). V lost 6 bases and J lost 5, with 16 bases in between. Germline V lookup: CDR1 MNHEY, CDR2 SVGAGI. This CDR3 comprises 14 residues. CDR3 sequence reads: CASRRGQESYGYTF. The CDR3 bases are TGTGCCAGCAGGAGGGGACAAGAAAGTTATGGCTACACCTTC.